This passage covers 2 T cell receptor beta chains from one sample sequenced in a study of TET2 disruption in CD19-targeted CAR T cells. These receptors lack a known antigen. Repertoires were generated with immunoSEQ multiplex PCR, while TCRdb's copy carries only in-frame clones and drops some. The sample holds about 25,000 clones. This sample's treatment: autologous CTL019 cells: CD19 CAR with 4-1BB and CD3 zeta domains. The specimen comprised CD8- CAR+ T cells sorted from cultured blood T cells, sampled for CD19 CAR T cell therapy. Subset given: CD8-negative CAR-positive T cells from the infusion product. The source is a man in his 70s with chronic lymphocytic leukemia.

A word on this clone: The read comes to an end 3 residues before the CDR3 does, leaving the germline J gene to fill in the end. This chain joins TRBV20-1 and TRBJ2-4; D is perhaps TRBD1 or TRBD2 (5 bases each). This CDR3 is built from 13 residues. Germline V gene data show CDR1 as DFQATT and CDR2 as SNEGSKA (reference sequence). Here the CDR3 reads CSAGKGSNQPQYF. The covered CDR3 bases are TGCAGTGCGGGGAAGGGGAGTAATCAGCCT.

Of note for this clone: The read gets to within 3 residues of the CDR3 end, and the germline J gene fills in the rest. The sample carries other DNA sequences with the same CDR3. This chain joins TRBV19 and TRBJ1-2; 7 bases agree with TRBD1. The junction had 12 bases not matched to a gene; V was cut back by 6 bases and J by 5 bases. Germline CDR1 and CDR2: LNHDA and SQIVND (reference sequence). This CDR3 is 15 amino acids long. CDR3 bases read: TGTGCCAGTAGCTCTTGGGCAGGGGGGAATTATGGC. Translating it yields CASSSWAGGNYG. In full, the CDR3 is CASSSWAGGNYGYTF.